This T cell receptor beta chain was profiled in a study of CXCR3-negative and CXCR3-positive naive CD8 T cells. With UMI labels, 5' RACE was used to prepare the TRB cDNA libraries. With the 5' RACE reads reprocessed, TCRdb shows one record per CDR3 protein and no DNA. The sample's table shows tens of thousands of distinct CDR3 sequences. Per germline, CDR1 DFQATT and CDR2 SNEGSKA (reference sequence). This CDR3 is 16 amino acids long. Sequenced sample: naive CXCR3- CD8+ T cells from blood. Indicated subset: CD45RO-CCR7+CD27+CD95- naive CD8+ T cells lacking CXCR3 (TNR3-). This receptor was obtained from a human donor in good health. Some clones in this sample may be carry-over from other donors' samples. The V and J genes are TRBV20-1 and TRBJ2-7; TCRdb's D call of TRBD1 is untestable without DNA. The CDR3 protein is CSANGGGGVEMVEQYF.